Included here is one T cell receptor (beta chain) sequence, with context. As handled by the study authors: The assay estimated nucleated cells by amplifying reference gene primers. Only in-frame clones appear in the TCRdb table, and some are missing; sequencing was by immunoSEQ multiplex PCR. That table gives V, J and clone size, and the DNA gave D and trimming. The table lists roughly 160,000 clones, roughly 84% of them singletons. Seattle patient enrollment occurred during active infection, with longitudinal follow-up thereafter. These data belong to a study of blood T cell repertoires in COVID-19. Study-level information: T cells, B-cell-depleted T cells, or PBMCs provided the cDNA or gDNA that served as material.

The V and J ends lost 10 bases and 5 bases respectively, with 20 bases between them. The CDR3 has 14 residues. Germline V gives CDR1 LGHDT, CDR2 YNNKEL (reference sequence). Sequencing was done on a sample of peripheral blood. The receptor's source is a woman in her fifties or sixties with COVID-19, enrolled during active disease. V gene TRBV3-1 (or the pseudogene TRBV3-2) combines with J gene TRBJ1-2; no definite D call. The CDR3 sequence is CATGLTRAGYGYTF. The DNA for the CDR3 is TGTGCCACAGGCCTAACCCGGGCGGGGTATGGCTACACCTTC.